Each of the 14 T cell receptor beta chains below was sequenced from the same sample in a study of blood T cell repertoires in COVID-19. The assay was immunoSEQ multiplex PCR, and TCRdb's table has in-frame clones only and misses some. The sample carries 190,000 or so clones, about 81% recorded once. Sequencing was done on a sample of peripheral blood. All receptors derive from an elderly woman with COVID-19, enrolled during active disease.

Points on this clone: This sample includes further DNA sequences coding for the same CDR3. This sequence joins TRBV12-3 or TRBV12-4 and TRBJ2-7; possible D gene TRBD1, 5 bases. There are 12 residues in the CDR3. V was clipped by 3 bases and J by 4 bases, with 7 bases between them. CDR3 sequence: CASSLTAYEQYF. The DNA for the CDR3 is TGTGCCAGCAGTTTGACAGCTTACGAGCAGTACTTC.

This rearrangement joins TRBV4-2 to TRBJ2-7, with D possibly matching TRBD1 (5 bases). Trimming stripped 1 base from V and 3 bases from J, with 19 bases between. CDR1 is LGHNA, CDR2 YNFKEQ, per germline. CDR3 length: 17 amino acids. CDR3: CASSQVLGVSPGYEQYF. The CDR3 DNA sequence: TGTGCCAGCAGCCAAGTTCTAGGGGTCTCCCCCGGCTACGAGCAGTACTTC.

The chain combines TRBV9 with TRBJ1-2; the D gene is possibly TRBD1 (6 bases). Looked up from germline, CDR1 is SGDLS and CDR2 is YYNGEE. V shed 0 bases and J shed 2 bases, with 8 bases lying between them. CDR3 length: 14 residues. The CDR3, as DNA: TGTGCCAGCAGCGTAGAACAGGGAAACTATGGCTACACCTTC. Translating gives CASSVEQGNYGYTF.

The sample holds one count of this clone. This chain links TRBV28 with TRBJ1-2; unclear D gene. Per the germline V gene, CDR1 is MDHEN and CDR2 is SYDVKM. The CDR3 sequence is 14 residues long. Trimming stripped 3 bases from V and 8 bases from J, with 16 bases between. The CDR3 DNA reads as TGTGCCAGCAGTTTCCGCGTCCGGTCCCCGGGCTACACCTTC. As protein: CASSFRVRSPGYTF.

The J gene is TRBJ2-2, the V gene TRBV25-1, with 11 bases fitting TRBD2. The trim removed 5 bases at V and 8 bases at J, leaving 4 bases unmatched. CDR1 and CDR2 from the germline V gene are MGHDK and SYGVNS. This CDR3 has 14 amino acids. CDR3 DNA: TGTGCCAGCAGTCAGCTAGCGGGAGGAGGGGAGCTGTTTTTT. Translating it yields CASSQLAGGGELFF.

V and J are TRBV24-1 and TRBJ2-1, with D possibly TRBD1 on 5 matching bases. CDR1 and CDR2 from the germline V gene are KGHDR and SFDVKD. The V and J ends lost 4 bases and 11 bases respectively, with 14 bases between them. The length of the CDR3 is 13 residues. CDR3 amino acids: CATSETQVNKQFF. The CDR3 coding sequence is TGTGCCACCAGTGAGACACAGGTGAATAAGCAGTTCTTC.

The V call is TRBV19, the J call TRBJ2-1, with D perhaps matching TRBD2 (6 bases). Trimming left V 4 bases short and J 2 bases short, with 9 bases between. CDR1 is LNHDA and CDR2 is SQIVND in the germline V gene (reference sequence). The CDR3 totals 14 residues. The CDR3 loop is CASSTGLAYNEQFF. The CDR3 DNA is TGTGCCAGTAGTACGGGACTGGCCTACAATGAGCAGTTCTTC.

The rearrangement links TRBV11-2 to TRBJ2-1, with 12 positions matching TRBD1. CDR1 and CDR2 from the germline V gene are SGHAT and FQNNGV. The CDR3 covers 15 residues. V was pared by 5 bases and J by 7 bases, with 6 bases of the junction left unmatched. CDR3 sequence (DNA): TGTGCCAGCAGCGAGGGACAGGGGGCCTGGAATGAGCAGTTCTTC. As protein: CASSEGQGAWNEQFF.

This chain uses TRBV5-1 with TRBJ2-3, with 7 bases fitting TRBD2. CDR1 is SGHRS and CDR2 is YFSETQ in the germline V gene. CDR3 length: 18 amino acids. J lost 4 bases, V lost 1 base, and 15 bases had no gene match. The CDR3 region is CASSLREAPSIGADTQYF. The CDR3 DNA reads TGCGCCAGCAGCTTGCGGGAGGCCCCTAGTATAGGGGCAGATACGCAGTATTTT.

The chain recombines TRBV2 with TRBJ2-1; TRBD2 agrees at 8 bases. Germline V gene data show CDR1 as SNHLY and CDR2 as FYNNEI. The CDR3 is 11 residues long. J lost 13 bases, V lost 4 bases, and 3 bases had no gene match. This CDR3 is CASSGTSSQFF. Here the CDR3 DNA reads TGTGCCAGCAGTGGGACTAGCTCCCAGTTCTTC.

This chain joins TRBV11-2 and TRBJ1-2; 7 bases align to TRBD1. J gave up 6 bases and V 1 base, and 14 bases lay outside the gene matches. Per the germline V gene, CDR1 is SGHAT and CDR2 is FQNNGV. The CDR3 extends over 17 amino acids. DNA of the CDR3: TGTGCCAGCAGCTTAGGCGGATACGGGACAGTTGGACATGGCTACACCTTC. This gives the protein CASSLGGYGTVGHGYTF. Using reference TRBV11-2 and TRBJ1-2 for the parts outside the CDR3, the full variable domain is EAGVAQSPRYKIIEKRQSVAFWCNPISGHATLYWYQQILGQGPKLLIQFQNNGVVDDSQLPKDRFSAERLKGVDSTLKIQPAKLEDSAVYLCASSLGGYGTVGHGYTFGSGTRLTVV.

This clone was seen once. The CDR3 coding sequence is TGTGCCTGGAGTAGACAGGTTAATGAGCAGTTCTTC. It specifies CAWSRQVNEQFF. J is TRBJ2-1 and V is TRBV30, with TRBD1 as a possible D gene (6 bases). V shed 2 bases and J shed 7 bases, with 9 bases lying between them. This CDR3 is built from 12 residues. Germline V gene lookup returns CDR1 GTSNPN and CDR2 SVGIG (reference sequence).

The chain is built from TRBV5-6 and TRBJ2-5; D call uncertain. The CDR3 runs 14 residues. Germline V gene sequence: CDR1 SGHDT, CDR2 YYEEEE. The ends were cut back, 1 base at V and 4 bases at J, with 11 bases in the middle. The CDR3 bases are TGTGCCAGCAGCTTGTGGAACAGAGTAGAGACCCAGTACTTC. Translating gives CASSLWNRVETQYF.

This chain connects TRBV2 to TRBJ1-2, with 10 bases that match TRBD1. After removal of 6 bases from V and 4 bases from J, the junction contained 8 bases not matched to a gene. Germline CDR1 is SNHLY and CDR2 is FYNNEI. The CDR3 loop spans 15 amino acids. The CDR3 coding sequence is TGTGCCAGCAGCCCCGGGACAGGGGTTATCTATGGCTACACCTTC. Amino acids: CASSPGTGVIYGYTF.